This entry lists 29 T cell receptor beta chains sequenced from one sample in a study of blood T cell repertoires in COVID-19. TCRdb keeps only in-frame clones here, not all; method: immunoSEQ multiplex PCR. The sample shows 300,000 to 400,000 clones, around 87% of them seen only once. Sequencing was carried out using peripheral blood. Receptors were obtained from a human donor in a cohort sampled during active COVID-19.

This clone appeared a single time. CDR3 nucleotide sequence: TGTGCCAGCAGTTACACGGGGATGGGGAGTGAAGCTTTCTTT. Amino acid sequence: CASSYTGMGSEAFF. This chain uses TRBV6-5 with TRBJ1-1; D not certain. This CDR3 is 14 amino acids long. Trimming cost V 2 bases and J 7 bases, with 14 bases left between them. Germline V lookup: CDR1 MNHEY, CDR2 SVGAGI.

V usage is TRBV6-5 and J usage is TRBJ1-4; weak D call: TRBD1 (5 bases). Germline-derived CDR1 and CDR2 are MNHEY and SVGAGI. The germline V and J ends were trimmed by 2 bases and 5 bases, with 15 bases remaining between them. This CDR3 is built from 16 residues. The CDR3 DNA is TGTGCCAGCAGTTACCGGCGAGCAGGGCTGAATGAAAAACTGTTTTTT. Protein sequence: CASSYRRAGLNEKLFF.

The rearrangement links TRBV19 to TRBJ1-1; D unclear. The CDR3 covers 14 residues. Germline V lookup: CDR1 LNHDA, CDR2 SQIVND (reference sequence). V lost 1 base and J lost 2, with 8 bases in between. The CDR3 DNA follows: TGTGCCAGTAGTATAGGCCCAGGCAACACTGAAGCTTTCTTT. Protein product: CASSIGPGNTEAFF. The whole variable domain, filled in from reference TRBV19 and TRBJ1-1, reads DGGITQSPKYLFRKEGQNVTLSCEQNLNHDAMYWYRQDPGQGLRLIYYSQIVNDFQKGDIAEGYSVSREKKESFPLTVTSAQKNPTAFYLCASSIGPGNTEAFFGQGTRLTVV.

This clone was detected only a few times. The J gene is TRBJ1-1, the V gene TRBV11-2; 7 nucleotides line up with TRBD1. Germline V gives CDR1 SGHAT, CDR2 FQNNGV. V was clipped by 4 bases and J by 3 bases; unmatched bases: 2. The CDR3 runs 13 residues. DNA for the CDR3: TGTGCCAGCAGCTCCCAGGGGGACACTGAAGCTTTCTTT. Its protein product is CASSSQGDTEAFF.

This rearrangement joins TRBV7-3 to TRBJ2-5, with TRBD2 as a possible D gene (6 bases). Germline CDR1 and CDR2: SGHTA and FQGTGA. Trimming removed 3 bases at V and 4 bases at J, with 12 bases between. The CDR3 totals 14 residues. The CDR3 region is CASSFGRGSETQYF. In DNA form, the CDR3 reads TGTGCCAGCAGCTTCGGGCGGGGTTCAGAGACCCAGTACTTC.

This clone showed up just once. The chain joins TRBV5-1 to TRBJ1-2; TRBD1 agrees at 8 bases. Per germline, CDR1 SGHRS and CDR2 YFSETQ. The CDR3 extends over 14 amino acids. After removal of 4 bases from V and 0 bases from J, the junction contained 2 bases not matched to a gene. CDR3 region: CASSTDRANYGYTF. The CDR3 DNA reads as TGCGCCAGCAGCACGGACAGGGCTAACTATGGCTACACCTTC.

The chain links TRBV2 to TRBJ1-2; a possible D gene is TRBD1 (6 bases). Germline V CDR1 and CDR2: SNHLY, FYNNEI. The CDR3 is 15 amino acids. The germline V and J ends were trimmed by 7 bases and 4 bases, with 19 bases remaining between them. The CDR3 loop reads CASIRDEGVLYGYTF. The CDR3 DNA reads as TGTGCCAGCATTCGGGACGAGGGGGTTCTCTATGGCTACACCTTC.

The CDR3, as DNA: TGTGCCAGCAGCCCCAGACAGGGGTCCAGCACAGATACGCAGTATTTT. Translated, it gives CASSPRQGSSTDTQYF. The genes are TRBV7-6 and TRBJ2-3; 8 nucleotides line up with TRBD1. The CDR3 consists of 16 residues. V lost 5 bases, J lost 0 bases, and 7 bases stayed unmatched. CDR1 and CDR2 from the germline V gene are SGHVS and FNYEAQ.

This clone was seen a few times. The rearrangement uses TRBV2 and TRBJ2-5; 9 bases align to TRBD2. Germline CDR1 reads SNHLY; CDR2 reads FYNNEI. The J segment lost 9 bases and the V segment lost 7 bases, leaving 12 bases of the junction unmatched. The CDR3 covers 14 residues. The CDR3 nucleotides read TGTGCCAGCACAAATTCGGGGCGGGAGGGGGCCCAGTACTTC. Its translation: CASTNSGREGAQYF.

The chain recombines TRBV19 with TRBJ2-2, with D tentatively TRBD1 (6 bases). CDR3 length equals 14 residues. V was cut by 3 bases and J by 7 bases, with 12 bases left in between. Germline CDR1 LNHDA, CDR2 SQIVND (reference sequence). The CDR3 region is CASSIRRGIGELFF. CDR3 bases: TGTGCCAGTAGTATCCGCAGGGGCATCGGGGAGCTGTTTTTT.

The chain links TRBV24-1 to TRBJ1-3, with 8 bases fitting TRBD1. The CDR3 covers 19 residues. Germline lookup yields CDR1 KGHDR and CDR2 SFDVKD. V lost 4 bases, J lost 4 bases, and 17 bases stayed unmatched. The DNA of the CDR3 is TGTGCCACCAGTGAACCGCAAGACCAGGGGGCGAGACAAGGAAACACCATATATTTT. Residues: CATSEPQDQGARQGNTIYF.

The chain links TRBV7-3 to TRBJ2-5; D might be TRBD2 (6 bases). This CDR3 is built from 15 residues. Trimming took 5 bases from V and 1 from J, leaving 14 bases between them. Germline V gives CDR1 SGHTA, CDR2 FQGTGA. The CDR3 nucleotides are TGTGCCAGCAGCCCTCGTGGAGGGGTCCAAGAGACCCAGTACTTC. Amino acids: CASSPRGGVQETQYF.

This clone was found many times. The chain carries TRBV3-1 (or the pseudogene TRBV3-2) and TRBJ1-4; D unresolved. Trimming took off 5 bases at V and 7 bases at J, with 20 bases between the two ends. The CDR3 length is 16 residues. Germline V lookup: CDR1 LGHDT, CDR2 YNNKEL (reference sequence). The CDR3 DNA reads as TGTGCCAGCAGCGCCACCTTTGGAGGGTTGGGTGAAAAACTGTTTTTT. This gives the protein CASSATFGGLGEKLFF.

The genes are TRBV19 and TRBJ2-2, with TRBD1 identical over 9 bases. Germline V gene data show CDR1 as LNHDA and CDR2 as SQIVND (reference sequence). The CDR3 is 14 residues long. V lost 8 bases, J lost 6 bases, and 7 bases stayed unmatched. The CDR3 here is CASQPGTGSGELFF. In nucleotides, the CDR3 is TGTGCCAGTCAGCCCGGGACAGGGTCCGGGGAGCTGTTTTTT.

The J gene is TRBJ2-1, the V gene TRBV14, with a weak D call TRBD2 (5 bases). CDR1 and CDR2 from the germline V gene are SGHDN and FVKESK. The CDR3 runs to 18 residues. The ends were cut back, 0 bases at V and 0 bases at J, with 15 bases in the middle. The CDR3 is CASSQELGLPSSYNEQFF. The CDR3 coding sequence is TGTGCCAGCAGCCAAGAACTAGGTCTTCCCAGCTCCTACAATGAGCAGTTCTTC. The full variable domain, with the rest looked up from reference TRBV14 and TRBJ2-1, is EAGVTQFPSHSVIEKGQTVTLRCDPISGHDNLYWYRRVMGKEIKFLLHFVKESKQDESGMPNNRFLAERTGGTYSTLKVQPAELEDSGVYFCASSQELGLPSSYNEQFFGPGTRLTVL.

The gene calls are TRBV7-8 and TRBJ1-6, with 11 bases matching TRBD1. The length of the CDR3 is 15 residues. Trimming removed 2 bases from V and 9 bases from J; junction bases left unmatched: 3. Germline V lookup: CDR1 SGHVS, CDR2 FQNEAQ. DNA of the CDR3: TGTGCCAGCAGCTTAAAGGGGACAGGGGGTTCACCCCTCCACTTT. Its protein is CASSLKGTGGSPLHF.

The CDR3 sequence: CASSYLGGDTIYF. The CDR3, as DNA: TGTGCCAGCAGTTACTTAGGGGGCGACACCATATATTTT. V gene TRBV6-5 combines with J gene TRBJ1-3; 7 bases match TRBD1. The CDR3 runs to 13 residues. Germline CDR1 MNHEY, CDR2 SVGAGI. J gave up 8 bases and V 1 base, and 2 bases lay outside the gene matches.

To note about this clone: Other DNA sequences in the same sample also yield this CDR3. This chain joins TRBV5-1 and TRBJ1-6; a possible D gene is TRBD1 (5 bases). CDR1 and CDR2 (germline): SGHRS, YFSETQ. The CDR3 loop spans 12 amino acids. Trimming removed 5 bases at V and 7 bases at J, with 7 bases between. CDR3 sequence: CASSSGNSPLHF. The CDR3 region has the DNA TGCGCCAGCAGTTCAGGGAATTCACCCCTCCACTTT.

The rearrangement links TRBV9 to TRBJ2-7, with TRBD2 matching over 11 bases. Losses at the gene ends were 2 bases for V and 5 bases for J; bases not matched to a gene: 6. This CDR3 is built from 15 residues. Germline V CDR1 and CDR2: SGDLS, YYNGEE. CDR3 coding DNA: TGTGCCAGCAGCGTTGGGACTAGCGGCATCGACGAGCAGTACTTC. Its translation: CASSVGTSGIDEQYF.

The J gene is TRBJ2-5, the V gene TRBV10-3, with D maybe TRBD2 (5 bases). Trimming left V 0 bases short and J 5 bases short, with 13 bases between. The CDR3 covers 15 residues. Germline lookup yields CDR1 ENHRY and CDR2 SYGVKD. As DNA, the CDR3 is TGTGCCATCAGTGAGTCCCCAGAGGGTGGCGAGACCCAGTACTTC. It is translated as CAISESPEGGETQYF.

The rearrangement links TRBV19 to TRBJ1-1; TRBD1 matches at 9 bases. V shed 7 bases, J shed 7 bases, and the junction held 10 bases outside the gene matches. This CDR3 spans 14 amino acids. Germline lookup yields CDR1 LNHDA and CDR2 SQIVND (reference sequence). The CDR3 DNA sequence: TGTGCCAGTACACCCGACAGGGGGTTTGGTGAAGCTTTCTTT. This translates into CASTPDRGFGEAFF.

V is TRBV5-1 and J is TRBJ2-5; the D is unclear. The germline gives CDR1 SGHRS, CDR2 YFSETQ. V shed 1 base and J shed 4 bases, with 5 bases lying between them. The CDR3 runs 12 residues. CDR3 sequence: CASSLSGETQYF. The CDR3 nucleotides are TGCGCCAGCAGCTTGTCCGGAGAGACCCAGTACTTC.

This clone has just a few counts. V usage is TRBV6-5 and J usage is TRBJ1-6; D might be TRBD1 (5 bases). Germline V gene lookup returns CDR1 MNHEY and CDR2 SVGAGI. The CDR3 length is 14 residues. V was clipped by 7 bases and J by 0 bases, with 7 bases between them. The CDR3 DNA reads TGTGCCAGCAACCAGGGCTCCTATAATTCACCCCTCCACTTT. Its translation: CASNQGSYNSPLHF.

The chain employs TRBV10-3 and TRBJ1-1; D is perhaps TRBD1 (5 bases). Deletions cut 5 bases from V and 4 bases from J, with 20 bases between. CDR1 is ENHRY and CDR2 is SYGVKD in the germline V gene. The CDR3 spans 16 residues. Here the CDR3 reads CAISSWGRGEGTEAFF. CDR3 nucleotide sequence: TGTGCCATCAGTTCTTGGGGGAGGGGTGAGGGCACTGAAGCTTTCTTT.

The V and J genes are TRBV6-5 and TRBJ1-6; the D is unclear. From germline, CDR1 is MNHEY and CDR2 SVGAGI. V lost 6 bases and J lost 5, with 14 bases in between. The CDR3 has 15 amino acids. The CDR3 nucleotides read TGTGCCAGCAGACCTGGACGGACTAATAATTCACCCCTCCACTTT. Its translation: CASRPGRTNNSPLHF.

Comment on this clone: The junction departs from germline at one end; a sequencing error may be responsible. V is TRBV18 and J is TRBJ2-2; possibly TRBD2 for D (5 bases). Germline V lookup: CDR1 KGHSH, CDR2 LQKENI. The CDR3 is made up of 16 amino acids. In nucleotides, the CDR3 is TGTGCCAGCTCACCGCGCCGCAGATGGGGAAACCGGGGAGCTGTTTTT. Residues: CASSPRRRWGNRGAVF.

The rearrangement uses TRBV28 and TRBJ1-6; the D gene is possibly TRBD1 (5 bases). CDR3 length: 14 residues. V dropped 6 bases and J dropped 5 bases, with 11 bases sitting between them. Germline V CDR1 and CDR2: MDHEN, SYDVKM. In DNA, the CDR3 is TGTGCCAGCAGATGGGGCGCCGATAATTCACCCCTCCACTTT. This gives the protein CASRWGADNSPLHF. The full variable domain, with the rest looked up from reference TRBV28 and TRBJ1-6, is DVKVTQSSRYLVKRTGEKVFLECVQDMDHENMFWYRQDPGLGLRLIYFSYDVKMKEKGDIPEGYSVSREKKERFSLILESASTNQTSMYLCASRWGADNSPLHFGNGTRLTVT.

The chain joins TRBV28 to TRBJ1-4; possibly TRBD1 for D (6 bases). The CDR3 has 13 amino acids. V dropped 11 bases and J dropped 5 bases, with 15 bases sitting between them. Germline CDR1 MDHEN, CDR2 SYDVKM. The CDR3 DNA follows: TGTGCCGGGGGGGCCTCAGGGAATGAAAAACTGTTTTTT. Protein sequence: CAGGASGNEKLFF.

The V gene is TRBV2, the J gene TRBJ1-2, with D possibly TRBD1 on 5 matching bases. This CDR3 has 15 residues. Trimming took 6 bases from V and 6 from J, leaving 20 bases between them. Per germline, CDR1 SNHLY and CDR2 FYNNEI. DNA for the CDR3: TGTGCCAGCAGCAGCCGTAAGGGGCAAGTGAATGGCTACACCTTC. Translating it yields CASSSRKGQVNGYTF. Combining the CDR3 with reference TRBV2 and TRBJ1-2 gives the whole variable domain EPEVTQTPSHQVTQMGQEVILRCVPISNHLYFYWYRQILGQKVEFLVSFYNNEISEKSEIFDDQFSVERPDGSNFTLKIRSTKLEDSAMYFCASSSRKGQVNGYTFGSGTRLTVV.